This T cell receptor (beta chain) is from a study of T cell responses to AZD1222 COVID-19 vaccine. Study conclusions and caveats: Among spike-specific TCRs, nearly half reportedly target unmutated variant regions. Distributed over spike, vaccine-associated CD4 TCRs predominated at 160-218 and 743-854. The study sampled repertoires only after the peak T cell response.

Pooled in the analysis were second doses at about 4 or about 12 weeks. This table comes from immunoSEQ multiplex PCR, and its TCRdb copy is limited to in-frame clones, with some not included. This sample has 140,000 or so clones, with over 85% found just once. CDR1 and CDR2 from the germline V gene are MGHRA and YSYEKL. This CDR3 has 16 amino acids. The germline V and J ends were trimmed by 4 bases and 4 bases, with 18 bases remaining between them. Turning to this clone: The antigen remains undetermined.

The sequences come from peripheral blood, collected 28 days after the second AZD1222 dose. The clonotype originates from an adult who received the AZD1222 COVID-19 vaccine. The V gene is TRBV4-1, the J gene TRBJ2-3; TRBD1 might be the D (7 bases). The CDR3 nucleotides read TGCGCCAGCAGCCCAACTAGAGGCAGGGGGGCAGATACGCAGTATTTT. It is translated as CASSPTRGRGADTQYF.